The text below deals with one T cell receptor (beta chain). Its antigen remains undetermined. No qualities accompany the bases; no much larger clone lies one base away. This entry belongs to a study of cytomegalovirus exposure and HLA in healthy donors listed by TCRdb under 2017. Context from the whole study: An earlier analysis of 587 of the donors reported about 300 Gb of sequence data and 100 million to 120 million unique TCR beta sequences obtained from around 190 million T cells. Typing coverage varied by locus: about 620-630 donors for A, B, C, DRB1 and DQB1; roughly 500 for DQA1; about 590 for DPA1; approximately 450 for DPB1. Among some 410 genotyped donors of the cohort, an average of approximately 240,000 unique TCR beta nucleotide sequences were sequenced per donor, about a sixth of them non-productive. To decide whether each TCR beta V gene segment behaved as functional or pseudogenic, an earlier analysis of fewer than 750 of the donors relied on high-throughput TCR beta sequencing. To predict cytomegalovirus infection status, the study combined high-throughput TCR immunosequencing, statistical association of individual TCRs with disease status, and machine learning. The study used immunosequencing to profile the T cell repertoires of more than 650 subjects and linked those repertoires to cytomegalovirus serostatus. HLA typing covered class I and class II loci at four-digit resolution. Roughly 5 DR-DQ haplotypes were handled as single units for association and clustering, since linkage in the cohort was strong. A later analysis re-analyzed previously published TCR beta repertoires from 550 to 700 donors and added high-resolution HLA genotyping to study TCR occurrence patterns. The aim of the study was to test whether cataloging public T cell receptors could identify signatures of past pathogen exposure. An early release that covered some 640 HLA-typed donors contained around 300 gigabases of sequencing data and roughly 84 million unique TCR sequences. A later genetic analysis took genome-wide SNP genotypes for 398 of the 666 donors and used that subset as a discovery cohort. Alongside the repertoire data, information on donor age, sex, ethnicity and CMV serostatus was compiled. All discovery cohort repertoires had been generated using a single sequencing platform. A separate validation cohort of 100 to 150 different subjects was used in addition to the roughly 640-subject first cohort. Rather than drawing on any new phenotypic data, the later analysis identified candidate immune exposures from TCR beta sequences and the way those sequences occurred across donors. Of the approximately 370 genotyped donors, less than 85% were placed in the genetic ancestry cluster associated with self-reported Caucasian donors. Findings and caveats that apply to the study as a whole: A later analysis found that most CMV-associated TCR beta chains appeared HLA-restricted, with HLA associations seemingly driven largely by CMV exposure. The earlier analysis of about 600 of the donors excluded approximately 15 rarely observed V segments, including chromosome 9 orphons, because counts were too low. Compared with the approximately 700-donor mean, donors in an Asian-associated ancestry cluster had fewer N-insertions in productive TCRs, according to a later genetic analysis. Immune exposure information for the cohort was limited to CMV serostatus. The classifier was reported to diagnose cytomegalovirus status with high specificity and sensitivity in both the original and validation cohorts. In vitro tests confirmed that a few of the cytomegalovirus-associated TCR beta chains recognize cytomegalovirus antigens. Specific HLA alleles were associated with 15,000 to 20,000 TCR beta sequences at a false discovery rate of 0.05 in a later analysis. When HLA alleles, especially DR and DQ, strongly co-occurred, TCR associations were difficult to assign to individual alleles. The authors suggested that the approach could potentially be generalized to other disease states and immunological phenotypes. Only TCR beta chains were sequenced in this cohort, and the absence of alpha or paired-chain data limited detectable features. HLA typing was unavailable for some donors at each locus, so association tests used only the typed subset. A later analysis reported that several top co-occurrence clusters appeared linked to parvovirus B19, influenza, CMV and Epstein-Barr virus. Correlated functional status among segregating V segments might reflect linkage disequilibrium, but an unknown experimental factor could not be ruled out. A later analysis found that HLA-associated TCR beta chains were more clonally expanded and had lower generation probabilities than equally common non-associated chains. Presence/absence analyses assumed roughly uniform sequencing depth across donors, an assumption that may not hold. A total of about 180 TCR beta chains were listed by the study as associated with cytomegalovirus. A cluster of highly shared sequence variants was judged likely to represent a technical artifact of the sequencing pipeline. In a later analysis, the rate of TCR association differed among HLA loci, with DRB1 alleles having the most associated TCRs and HLA-C alleles having the fewest. Most TCR sequences were observed very rarely across donors, whereas some public TCRs were present in many individuals. A further reported finding was that TCR beta sequences accurately predicted the HLA-A and HLA-B alleles for most subjects in the first cohort. A later genetic analysis associated a missense DCLRE1C variant with V-gene and J-gene trimming of TCR beta chains, and an independent cohort replicated the association. In an earlier analysis of roughly 500 of the donors, most TCR beta V segments appeared in productive rearrangements about 90% or about 30% of the time, broadly matching IMGT annotations.

The receptor library was made with the immunoSEQ multiplex PCR assay. A mixture of 60 forward primers for TCR Vbeta segments and 13 reverse primers for TCR Jbeta segments was used in the multiplex PCR. A multiplex PCR assay on genomic DNA amplified the CDR3 region of rearranged TCR beta genes. The amplified TCR beta libraries were sequenced on the Illumina HiSeq System as 87-base-pair reads. From the authors' description of their analysis: A later analysis tallied some 79 million unique TCR beta chains across the 700 or so repertoires, and around 12 million of those chains were shared by two or more donors. A nearest-neighbor algorithm error-corrected the raw reads and collapsed the reads into unique sequences, merging closely related sequences to remove PCR and sequencing errors. CDR3 sequences were aligned to IMGT reference sequences to assign V, D and J gene segments. For a sequence to be retained, a match of at least six nucleotides to both a V gene segment and a J gene segment was required. A rearrangement counted as productive if the CDR3 had no stop codons and remained in frame with V and J, and every other rearrangement counted as non-productive. CDR3 was defined according to IMGT convention as the region running from the second conserved V-encoded cysteine to the conserved J-encoded phenylalanine. The earlier analysis of 500 to 600 of the donors excluded sequences that lacked an unambiguous match to a single V gene segment. In an earlier analysis of around 590 of the donors, a V segment was called functional when productive rearrangements were above 56.7%, and segregating when the standard deviation between donors exceeded 5%. A statistical classification framework was built to diagnose cytomegalovirus status from the catalog of TCR beta chain sequences. V and J gene assignment, in a later analysis, came from comparing TCR nucleotide sequences with IMGT/GENE-DB human TR gene sequences. The TCRdist pipeline was used in a later analysis to assign CDR3 sequences and most-parsimonious VDJ recombination scenarios. In a later analysis, each TCR beta chain was defined by its CDR3 amino acid sequence together with its V-gene family, and reads lacking a unique V-gene family were excluded. A later analysis removed several hundred highly shared, low-generation-probability nucleotide sequences to deal with suspected cross-contamination and a sequencing artifact. A later analysis calculated a clonal expansion index for each public chain from normalized within-repertoire ranks of inferred template counts. A later analysis computed generation probabilities with a VDJ recombination model fitted to out-of-frame rearrangements, and checked the results against IGoR. In a later analysis, TCR-TCR, TCR-HLA and TCR-CMV co-occurrence was scored with hypergeometric tests, and a repertoire-size bias correction was applied to TCR pairs. To estimate false discovery rates, a later analysis permuted the HLA or CMV assignments 20 times. In a later analysis, co-occurring TCRs were grouped using DBSCAN, and TCRdist sequence similarity was added for clustering within HLA-allele-positive subsets. Co-occurrence clustering excluded repertoires with fewer than 30,000 or more than 120,000 public chains, plus five with anomalous nucleotide sharing. The table comes from immuneACCESS by way of TCRdb, which keeps in-frame sequences with V and J called. Part of the clones is missing from these tables; in studies checked, under half for an unresolved V gene and the rest for unknown reasons. For V, J and clone size, that table is used; D and trimming come from the DNA. Present in this sample are about 200,000 clones, roughly 83% of which were seen just once. Around 1.4% of the sample rests with the top ten.

The cohort consisted of approximately 670 healthy bone marrow donors. At the time of sampling, all cohort members were nominally healthy, though unrecorded immune exposures were likely present. The donor tested CMV seronegative and was one of the 352 seronegative cohort members. A peripheral blood sample was collected from each donor, and TCR beta sequencing was performed on peripheral blood mononuclear cells. The Qiagen DNeasy Blood Extraction Kit was used to extract genomic DNA from the blood cell samples. The sample taken for sequencing was PBMCs. The origin of this receptor is a girl aged 5 to 17 in good health and CMV-seronegative.

The CDR3 sequence is CASSFFSNRAGELFF. The DNA sequence is TGTGCCAGCAGTTTTTTCTCGAACAGGGCCGGGGAGCTGTTTTTT. Recombination connected TRBV28 to TRBJ2-2; TRBD1 is a possible D gene, resting on 6 matching bases. At the junction V is shortened by 3 bases and J by 6 bases, with 14 bases in between. The CDR3 numbers 15 residues from cysteine through phenylalanine. Only the CDR3 part of the read is kept: 45 bases, read in frame from the first base. The germline V gene yields MDHEN for CDR1 and SYDVKM for CDR2. The full variable domain, completed from the reference TRBV28 and TRBJ2-2 proteins outside the CDR3, reads DVKVTQSSRYLVKRTGEKVFLECVQDMDHENMFWYRQDPGLGLRLIYFSYDVKMKEKGDIPEGYSVSREKKERFSLILESASTNQTSMYLCASSFFSNRAGELFFGEGSRLTVL.